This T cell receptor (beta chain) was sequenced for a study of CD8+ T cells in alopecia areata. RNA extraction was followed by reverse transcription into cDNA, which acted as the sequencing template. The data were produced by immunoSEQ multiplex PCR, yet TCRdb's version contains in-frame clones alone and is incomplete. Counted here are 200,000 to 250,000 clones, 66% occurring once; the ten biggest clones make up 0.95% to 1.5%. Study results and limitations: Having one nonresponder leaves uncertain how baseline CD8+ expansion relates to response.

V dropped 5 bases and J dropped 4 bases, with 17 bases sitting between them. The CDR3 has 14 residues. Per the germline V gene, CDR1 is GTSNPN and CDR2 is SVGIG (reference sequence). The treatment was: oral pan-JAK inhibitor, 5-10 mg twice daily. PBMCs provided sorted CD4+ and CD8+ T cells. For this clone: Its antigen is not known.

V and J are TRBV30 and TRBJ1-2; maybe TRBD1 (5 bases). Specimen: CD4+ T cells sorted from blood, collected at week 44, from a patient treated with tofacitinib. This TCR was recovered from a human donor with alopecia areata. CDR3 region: CAWGTRQTTYGYTF. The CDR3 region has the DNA TGTGCCTGGGGGACCCGTCAGACAACCTATGGCTACACCTTC. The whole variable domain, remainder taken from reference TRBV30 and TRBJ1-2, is SQTIHQWPATLVQPVGSPLSLECTVEGTSNPNLYWYRQAAGRGLQLLFYSVGIGQISSEVPQNLSASRPQDRQFILSSKKLLLSDSGFYLCAWGTRQTTYGYTFGSGTRLTVV.